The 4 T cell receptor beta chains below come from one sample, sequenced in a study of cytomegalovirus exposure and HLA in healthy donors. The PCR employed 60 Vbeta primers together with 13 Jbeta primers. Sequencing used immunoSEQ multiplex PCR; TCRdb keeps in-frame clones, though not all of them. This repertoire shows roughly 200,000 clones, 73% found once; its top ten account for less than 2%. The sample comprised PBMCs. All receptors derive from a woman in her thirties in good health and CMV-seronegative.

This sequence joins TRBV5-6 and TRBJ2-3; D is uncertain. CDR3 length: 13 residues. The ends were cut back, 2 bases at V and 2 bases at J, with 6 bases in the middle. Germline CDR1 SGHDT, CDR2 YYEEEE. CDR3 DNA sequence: TGTGCCAGCAGCTTCGAGGTCACAGATACGCAGTATTTT. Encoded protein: CASSFEVTDTQYF.

DNA for the CDR3: TGTGCCAGCTCACCACGGTTAACTTTTAGCTCCTACGAGCAGTACTTC. This encodes CASSPRLTFSSYEQYF. The chain carries TRBV18 and TRBJ2-7; no clear D gene. The CDR3 spans 16 residues. V shed 1 base and J shed 0 bases, with 13 bases lying between them. Germline values: CDR1 KGHSH, CDR2 LQKENI.

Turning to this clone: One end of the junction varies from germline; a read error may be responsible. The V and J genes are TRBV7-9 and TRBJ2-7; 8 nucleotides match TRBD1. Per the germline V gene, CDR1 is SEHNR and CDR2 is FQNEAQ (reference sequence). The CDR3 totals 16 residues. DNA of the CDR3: TGTTCCAGCAGCAGGCTTGGCCCCGGACAGGGCTACGAGCAGTACTTC. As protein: CSSSRLGPGQGYEQYF.

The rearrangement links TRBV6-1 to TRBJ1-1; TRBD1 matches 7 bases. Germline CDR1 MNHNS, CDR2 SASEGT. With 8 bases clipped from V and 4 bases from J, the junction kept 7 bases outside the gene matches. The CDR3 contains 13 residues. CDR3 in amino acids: CASSKAGGTEAFF. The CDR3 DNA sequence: TGTGCCAGCTCAAAGGCAGGGGGCACTGAAGCTTTCTTT.